Shown below are 15 T cell receptor beta chains from a single sample sequenced in a study of CD8+ T cells in alopecia areata. Indicated treatment: oral pan-JAK inhibitor, 5-10 mg twice daily. Once RNA had been extracted, it was reverse transcribed into cDNA to act as the sequencing template. TCRdb's copy holds only in-frame clones and misses some; the assay was immunoSEQ multiplex PCR. This sample has about 190,000 clones; more than 50% occur once, and the top ten carry 1%. The source was CD4+ T cells sorted from blood, collected at week 24, from a patient treated with tofacitinib. Receptors were obtained from a human donor with alopecia areata.

V usage is TRBV29-1 and J usage is TRBJ2-3; the D gene could be TRBD1 or TRBD2 (5 bases each). This CDR3 has 13 residues. Germline-derived CDR1 and CDR2 are SQVTM and ANQGSEA. V was shortened by 4 bases and J by 3 bases, with 11 bases between the two germline ends. The CDR3 loop is CSVARDGTDTQYF. CDR3 sequence (DNA): TGCAGCGTTGCCAGGGACGGAACAGATACGCAGTATTTT.

The gene calls are TRBV27 and TRBJ1-2; no definite D call. Germline V gene data show CDR1 as MNHEY and CDR2 as SMNVEV (reference sequence). With 8 bases removed from V and 4 bases from J, the gap between germline ends came to 8 bases. The CDR3 is made up of 11 amino acids. The CDR3 DNA reads as TGTGCCAGCGGAATGGGCTATGGCTACACCTTC. This encodes CASGMGYGYTF.

The rearrangement links TRBV25-1 to TRBJ2-4; the D gene is possibly TRBD2 (6 bases). CDR1 and CDR2 from the germline V gene are MGHDK and SYGVNS. V was shortened by 5 bases and J by 0 bases, with 14 bases between the two germline ends. CDR3 length equals 16 residues. The CDR3 nucleotides read TGTGCCAGCAGTCAGGCGGGGATGCAAGCCAAAAACATTCAGTACTTC. This codes for CASSQAGMQAKNIQYF.

This clone has a handful of counts. This sequence joins TRBV29-1 and TRBJ1-5; 9 nucleotides match TRBD1. The junction had 5 bases not matched to a gene; V was cut back by 6 bases and J by 2 bases. Germline values: CDR1 SQVTM, CDR2 ANQGSEA. This CDR3 spans 14 amino acids. Here the CDR3 reads CSVAGQGGNQPQHF. The CDR3 region has the DNA TGCAGCGTGGCGGGACAGGGCGGCAATCAGCCCCAGCATTTT.

This chain joins TRBV27 and TRBJ1-2, with a possible D match to TRBD1 (6 bases). Trimming removed 3 bases at V and 4 bases at J, with 9 bases between. This CDR3 comprises 13 residues. The germline gives CDR1 MNHEY, CDR2 SMNVEV (reference sequence). The CDR3 DNA reads TGTGCCAGCAGTTTTTCAGGGGCCTATGGCTACACCTTC. Translating it yields CASSFSGAYGYTF.

The V gene is TRBV29-1, the J gene TRBJ1-1; D might be TRBD1 (6 bases). V dropped 4 bases and J dropped 5 bases, with 11 bases sitting between them. The CDR3 runs 12 residues. CDR1 is SQVTM, CDR2 ANQGSEA, per germline. The CDR3 here is CSVGQVGTEAFF. CDR3 DNA sequence: TGCAGCGTTGGACAGGTTGGTACTGAAGCTTTCTTT.

Turning to this clone: Other DNA sequences of this sample code for an identical CDR3. V and J are TRBV29-1 and TRBJ2-1, with D uncertain. Trimming took off 3 bases at V and 12 bases at J, with 3 bases between the two ends. The CDR3 covers 8 residues. Germline assignment: CDR1 SQVTM and CDR2 ANQGSEA. The CDR3 sequence is CSVEGQFF. The DNA for the CDR3 is TGCAGCGTTGAGGGGCAGTTCTTC.

The chain is built from TRBV28 and TRBJ2-5, with D perhaps matching TRBD1 (5 bases). This CDR3 is 16 amino acids long. Germline V lookup: CDR1 MDHEN, CDR2 SYDVKM. V gave up 1 base and J gave up 0 bases, with 12 bases separating them. The CDR3 protein is CASSLYGAGYQETQYF. The CDR3 DNA is TGTGCCAGCAGTTTATATGGGGCAGGGTACCAAGAGACCCAGTACTTC.

The chain links TRBV4-1 to TRBJ1-1; D is unresolved. The CDR3 spans 8 residues. Germline CDR1 MGHRA, CDR2 YSYEKL. Trimming cost V 1 base and J 12 bases, with 0 bases left between them. CDR3 sequence (DNA): TGCGCCAGCAGCCAAGCTTTCTTT. Amino acid sequence: CASSQAFF.

This clone was observed a few times. The CDR3 spells CASRLMDRDEQYF. The DNA of the CDR3 is TGCGCCAGCAGGCTGATGGACAGGGATGAGCAGTACTTC. This chain connects TRBV5-1 to TRBJ2-7; 8 bases match TRBD1. The CDR3 runs to 13 residues. Germline trimming cut 5 bases from V and 7 bases from J; bases unmatched to any gene: 8. Germline V gives CDR1 SGHRS, CDR2 YFSETQ. The full variable domain, its missing parts supplied by reference TRBV5-1 and TRBJ2-7, is KAGVTQTPRYLIKTRGQQVTLSCSPISGHRSVSWYQQTPGQGLQFLFEYFSETQRNKGNFPGRFSGRQFSNSRSEMNVSTLELGDSALYLCASRLMDRDEQYFGPGTRLTVT.

In nucleotides, the CDR3 is TGTGCCAGCAGTGGACGGGAGGGGGCGGAACCCTATGGCTACACCTTC. Protein product: CASSGREGAEPYGYTF. The chain has TRBV6-6 and TRBJ1-2, with 7 positions matching TRBD1. Looked up from germline, CDR1 is MNHNY and CDR2 is SVGAGI (reference sequence). CDR3 length: 16 amino acids. The V gene end was trimmed by 5 bases and the J gene end by 4 bases; junction bases not matched to a gene: 13.

This chain uses TRBV4-3 with TRBJ1-5, with D unclear. There are 13 residues in the CDR3. V was cut by 4 bases and J by 3 bases, with 7 bases left in between. In germline, CDR1 is LGHNA, CDR2 YSLEER. CDR3 region: CASSRDPNQPQHF. The CDR3 DNA is TGCGCCAGCAGCCGAGATCCCAATCAGCCCCAGCATTTT.

This rearrangement joins TRBV29-1 to TRBJ2-2; weak D call: TRBD1 (6 bases). Deletions cut 4 bases from V and 4 bases from J, with 13 bases between. Germline V gene lookup returns CDR1 SQVTM and CDR2 ANQGSEA. The CDR3 has 14 residues. The CDR3 here is CSVGWGQLTGELFF. The CDR3 nucleotides read TGCAGCGTTGGGTGGGGGCAGCTCACCGGGGAGCTGTTTTTT.

There are a few counts of this clone. The gene calls are TRBV15 and TRBJ1-2; TRBD1 matches 7 bases. Germline V lookup: CDR1 LNHNV, CDR2 YYDKDF (reference sequence). This CDR3 spans 15 amino acids. V lost 4 bases to trimming and J lost 3 bases; unmatched junction nucleotides: 8. Here the CDR3 DNA reads TGTGCCACCAGCAAATTAAACAGGGGAGACTATGGCTACACCTTC. This codes for CATSKLNRGDYGYTF.

This clone has a handful of counts. An end of the junction does not agree with germline; a read error may underlie this. The V gene is TRBV11-1, the J gene TRBJ2-7, with 11 nucleotides matching TRBD1. This CDR3 contains 15 residues. Germline CDR1 is SGHAT and CDR2 is FQDESV (reference sequence). The CDR3 DNA sequence: TGTGCCAGCCGCTTAACCGGGACAGGGGGATACGAGCAGTACTTC. Translation gives CASRLTGTGGYEQYF.